This T cell receptor (beta chain) was sequenced during a study of blood T cell repertoires in COVID-19. The repertoire was sequenced with immunoSEQ multiplex PCR; TCRdb's copy has only in-frame clones and lacks some. Of about 400,000 clones in the sample, roughly 86% are singletons; the top ten hold around 2.1%. Germline loops: CDR1 KGHSH, CDR2 LQKENI. The length of the CDR3 is 14 residues. The ends were cut back, 5 bases at V and 0 bases at J, with 7 bases in the middle. The sample consisted of PBMCs or T cells enriched from blood (not recorded which). V usage is TRBV18 and J usage is TRBJ1-4; D call uncertain. The clonotype comes from a woman aged 40 to 50 with acute COVID-19. The CDR3 loop is CASSSGATNEKLFF. The CDR3 DNA is TGTGCCAGCTCATCGGGTGCAACTAATGAAAAACTGTTTTTT.